These 10 T cell receptor beta chains were sequenced from one sample in a study of blood T cell repertoires in COVID-19. The assay was immunoSEQ multiplex PCR, and TCRdb's table has in-frame clones only and misses some. The profile shows 200,000 to 300,000 clones, more than 75% of them singletons. Sequencing was done on a sample of peripheral blood. These receptors were collected from a woman aged 55-70 years with active or convalescent COVID-19.

This chain connects TRBV19 to TRBJ2-1; D may be TRBD2 (7 bases). Germline-derived CDR1 and CDR2 are LNHDA and SQIVND (reference sequence). The ends were cut back, 8 bases at V and 2 bases at J, with 16 bases in the middle. The length of the CDR3 is 15 residues. CDR3 loop: CASGARGGTYNEQFF. CDR3 coding DNA: TGTGCCAGTGGGGCTCGCGGGGGCACCTACAATGAGCAGTTCTTC.

This clone occurred many times. The chain combines TRBV7-2 with TRBJ2-2, with 13 bases matching TRBD2. Looked up from germline, CDR1 is SGHTA and CDR2 is FQGNSA. With 8 bases clipped from V and 0 bases from J, the junction kept 9 bases outside the gene matches. The CDR3 loop spans 18 amino acids. CDR3: CASGRTSGGRANTGELFF. In nucleotides, the CDR3 is TGTGCCAGCGGGAGGACTAGCGGGGGCCGAGCGAACACCGGGGAGCTGTTTTTT.

This clone was observed a single time. The chain combines TRBV12-3 or TRBV12-4 with TRBJ1-4; D is uncertain. The CDR3 is 12 residues long. The V end lost 6 bases, the J end lost 8 bases, and 10 bases lay between the germline ends. The CDR3 sequence: CASSLPREKLFF. The CDR3 coding sequence is TGTGCCAGCAGCCTTCCACGGGAAAAACTGTTTTTT.

To note about this clone: A clone one base away is much larger, so this may be a read error. The identical CDR3 is also encoded by other nucleotide sequences in the sample. The genes are TRBV2 and TRBJ2-7, with 9 bases that match TRBD1. The junction had 3 bases not matched to a gene; V was cut back by 0 bases and J by 0 bases. CDR3 length: 16 residues. Germline-derived CDR1 and CDR2 are SNHLY and FYNNEI. CDR3 DNA sequence: TGTGCCAGCAGTGAAGCGGGGACAGGGAGCTCCTACGAGCAGTACTTC. This encodes CASSEAGTGSSYEQYF.

V is TRBV19 and J is TRBJ1-2; D perhaps matches TRBD1 (6 bases). Trimming stripped 7 bases from V and 4 bases from J, with 16 bases between. This CDR3 spans 14 amino acids. The germline CDR1 and CDR2 sequences are LNHDA and SQIVND (reference sequence). DNA for the CDR3: TGTGCCAGTAAACCAGACAGGAGACCCTATGGCTACACCTTC. It codes for CASKPDRRPYGYTF.

This clone was seen a single time. The chain uses TRBV7-2 and TRBJ2-7; 16 bases agree with TRBD2. J was trimmed by 0 bases and V by 5 bases; bases with no gene match: 7. The CDR3 length is 18 residues. The germline gives CDR1 SGHTA, CDR2 FQGNSA. Here the CDR3 DNA reads TGTGCCAGCAGCACCGGGACTAGCGGGGGGGTCAGCTCCTACGAGCAGTACTTC. This translates into CASSTGTSGGVSSYEQYF.

This chain connects TRBV12-3 or TRBV12-4 to TRBJ1-2; D gene ambiguous. This CDR3 region has 13 residues. V was clipped by 6 bases and J by 2 bases, with 10 bases between them. The CDR3 reads CASSQTPNYGYTF. CDR3 sequence (DNA): TGTGCCAGCAGCCAGACACCGAACTATGGCTACACCTTC.

V gene TRBV5-1 combines with J gene TRBJ1-6; D not certain. Trimming took off 0 bases at V and 12 bases at J, with 7 bases between the two ends. CDR1 is SGHRS, CDR2 YFSETQ, per germline. This CDR3 comprises 12 residues. The CDR3 sequence: CASSLAPGPLHF. For the CDR3, the DNA is TGCGCCAGCAGCTTGGCCCCCGGACCCCTCCACTTT.

The chain employs TRBV3-1 (or the pseudogene TRBV3-2) and TRBJ2-1; 13 bases match TRBD2. The V gene's germline CDR1 is LGHDT and CDR2 YNNKEL (reference sequence). V was clipped by 3 bases and J by 5 bases; unmatched bases: 4. CDR3 length: 16 residues. CDR3 loop: CASSHLTSGGDNEQFF. CDR3 in DNA: TGTGCCAGCAGCCATCTAACTAGCGGGGGGGACAATGAGCAGTTCTTC.

The chain uses TRBV7-7 and TRBJ2-6, with D possibly TRBD2 on 5 matching bases. Germline CDR1 is SSHAT and CDR2 is FNYEAQ (reference sequence). This CDR3 has 15 amino acids. V shed 5 bases and J shed 3 bases, with 11 bases lying between them. The CDR3: CASSPLRVGANVLTF. CDR3 nucleotide sequence: TGTGCCAGCAGCCCGTTGAGGGTTGGGGCCAACGTCCTGACTTTC.